This T cell receptor (beta chain) was found in a study of blood T cells in healthy people across ages. Ten or more counts support this clonotype. For the second PCR, which ran for about 6 to 11 cycles, a sample-barcoded 5' primer and a J-beta primer mix were used. TCRdb re-called the 5' RACE reads with MiXCR, one entry per CDR3 protein. The repertoire includes about 780,000 distinct CDR3 sequences, 35% to 50% of them detected once, and 15% to 20% sits in the top ten. This CDR3 contains 13 residues. Germline-derived CDR1 and CDR2 are DFQATT and SNEGSKA (reference sequence). V and J are TRBV20-1 and TRBJ2-1; no clear D gene. The end of the DNA aligns better with TRBJ2-7, so the J call may be wrong. The sequencing input was blood. The TCR was taken from a man of 80 years or more in good health. The DNA of the CDR3 is TGCAGTGCTAGAAGGTTGTCCTACAATGAGCAGTACTTC. This encodes CSARRLSYNEQYF.